One and the same sample provided the 5 T cell receptor beta chains below, sequenced in a study of shared clonotypes between healthy human individuals. Generated by immunoSEQ multiplex PCR, the TCRdb table keeps only in-frame clones and is missing some. The table has 2 million to 2.5 million clones, around 95% seen once; the top ten hold around 0.13%. Sequencing was done on a sample of naive CD4+ T cells sorted from blood. Subset noted: CD45RA+ positively selected. The receptors were gathered from a man aged 18 to 30 in good health.

The chain carries TRBV5-4 and TRBJ2-7, with 8 positions matching TRBD2. V trimming: 4 bases; J trimming: 2 bases; junction bases outside the gene matches: 11. The germline CDR1 and CDR2 sequences are SGHNT and YYREEE (reference sequence). This CDR3 region has 16 residues. The CDR3 region is CASSRNSGAFAYEQYF. CDR3 sequence (DNA): TGTGCCAGCAGCAGAAATAGCGGGGCCTTCGCCTACGAGCAGTACTTC.

Points on this clone: Other DNA sequences in this sample translate to the same CDR3. The chain joins TRBV18 to TRBJ2-7, with a possible D match to TRBD1 (6 bases). The length of the CDR3 is 13 residues. Trimming cost V 3 bases and J 1 base, with 7 bases left between them. CDR1 KGHSH and CDR2 LQKENI come from the germline V gene. The chain's CDR3 is CASSPDSSYEQYF. The DNA for the CDR3 is TGTGCCAGCTCACCGGACAGTTCCTACGAGCAGTACTTC.

The chain employs TRBV25-1 and TRBJ2-3; possibly TRBD1 for D (5 bases). V dropped 1 base and J dropped 0 bases, with 5 bases sitting between them. The CDR3 is made up of 14 amino acids. Germline lookup yields CDR1 MGHDK and CDR2 SYGVNS. The CDR3 loop reads CASSEWGSTDTQYF. In DNA, the CDR3 is TGTGCCAGCAGTGAATGGGGCAGCACAGATACGCAGTATTTT.

Notes on this clone: Other DNA sequences in the same sample also yield this CDR3. The genes are TRBV6-5 and TRBJ2-7, with TRBD1 matching 8 bases. The CDR3 is made up of 13 amino acids. V gave up 6 bases and J gave up 3 bases; unmatched junction bases: 4. From germline, CDR1 is MNHEY and CDR2 SVGAGI. CDR3 sequence: CASRSGQGYEQYF. In DNA, the CDR3 is TGTGCCAGCAGATCCGGACAGGGCTACGAGCAGTACTTC.

For the CDR3, the DNA is TGTGCCAGTAGTAATCCCGGGACCGCGTACAATGAGCAGTTCTTC. This translates into CASSNPGTAYNEQFF. The chain is built from TRBV19 and TRBJ2-1, with D tentatively TRBD1 or TRBD2 (5 bases each). The V end lost 4 bases, the J end lost 4 bases, and 14 bases lay between the germline ends. Looked up from germline, CDR1 is LNHDA and CDR2 is SQIVND (reference sequence). The CDR3 spans 15 residues.